The 2 T cell receptor beta chains listed next were all sequenced from one sample in a study of cytomegalovirus exposure and HLA in healthy donors. Primers: 60 Vbeta forward and 13 Jbeta reverse. Profiled with immunoSEQ multiplex PCR; TCRdb holds only in-frame clones, not every one. The repertoire holds 150,000 to 170,000 clones, with about 80% as singletons. Specimen: PBMCs. These receptors all come from a man aged 25-45 years in good health and CMV-seropositive.

This chain uses TRBV5-1 with TRBJ1-2; the D gene is possibly TRBD1 (6 bases). Trimming pared 3 bases from V and 4 bases from J, leaving 16 bases between. Germline V gene data show CDR1 as SGHRS and CDR2 as YFSETQ. This CDR3 has 15 residues. The CDR3 DNA reads TGCGCCAGCAGCTCCAACAGGGAGCTCGGCTATGGCTACACCTTC. Translating it yields CASSSNRELGYGYTF.

The CDR3 here is CASSFDRGGDSPLHF. The CDR3 DNA is TGCGCCAGCAGCTTTGACAGGGGTGGGGATTCACCCCTCCACTTT. The chain joins TRBV5-1 to TRBJ1-6; the match to TRBD1 covers 8 bases. V trimming: 2 bases; J trimming: 8 bases; junction bases outside the gene matches: 6. There are 15 residues in the CDR3. Germline loops: CDR1 SGHRS, CDR2 YFSETQ.